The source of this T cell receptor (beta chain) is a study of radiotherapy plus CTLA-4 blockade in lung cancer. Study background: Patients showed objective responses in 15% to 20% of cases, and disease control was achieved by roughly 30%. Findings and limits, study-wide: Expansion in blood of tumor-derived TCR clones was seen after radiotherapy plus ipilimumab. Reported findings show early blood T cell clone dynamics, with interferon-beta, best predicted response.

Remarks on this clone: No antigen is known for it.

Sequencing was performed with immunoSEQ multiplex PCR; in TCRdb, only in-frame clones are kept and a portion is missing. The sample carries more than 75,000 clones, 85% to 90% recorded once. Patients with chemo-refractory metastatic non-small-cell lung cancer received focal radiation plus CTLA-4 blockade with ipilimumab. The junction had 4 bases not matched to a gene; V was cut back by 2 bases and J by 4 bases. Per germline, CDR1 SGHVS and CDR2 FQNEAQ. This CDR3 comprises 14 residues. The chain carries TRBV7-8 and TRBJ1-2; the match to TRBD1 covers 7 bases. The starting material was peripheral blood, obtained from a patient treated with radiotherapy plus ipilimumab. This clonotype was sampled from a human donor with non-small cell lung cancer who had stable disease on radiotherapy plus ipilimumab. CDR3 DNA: TGTGCCAGCAGCTTATACAGGGACAGCTATGGCTACACCTTC. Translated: CASSLYRDSYGYTF.